Described below is a single TCR beta chain sequence and its context. Its antigen remains unidentified. The Oncomine TCR Beta short-read assay generated sequence data from the DNA of cultured CD4+ T cells. Each CDR3 protein is one row after TCRdb ran MiXCR on the PCR reads. The table has 5,700 or so distinct CDR3 sequences, about two fifths seen once. Treatment defined: roughly 11-day PBMC culture with coronavirus spike peptide pools or control peptides (ViraFEST assay). This entry is derived from a study of vaccination and CD4 T cells after COVID-19. Study-level information: Cells were stimulated with overlapping spike peptides from SARS-CoV-2, HCoV-NL63, HCoV-OC43 and HCoV-229E.

This CDR3 has 15 residues. Germline V gene lookup returns CDR1 SGHTA and CDR2 FQGNSA. The ends lost 0 bases at V and 0 bases at J; junction bases unmatched: 1. The chain uses TRBV7-2 and TRBJ2-7; TRBD2 matches at 8 bases. This receptor was obtained from a human donor who had recovered from COVID-19. Sequencing was done on a sample of CD4+ T cells from blood, cultured in vitro. DNA for the CDR3: TGTGCCAGCAGCTTAGCGAGCGGGAGCTCCTACGAGCAGTACTTC. Its protein is CASSLASGSSYEQYF.